This T cell receptor beta chain was observed in a study of blood T cell repertoires in COVID-19 (dated by TCRdb to the early 2020s). With respect to the entire study: The collaborator samples originated in the United States, Italy and Spain and spanned the acute and convalescent phases of COVID-19. The material from the prospective study consisted of cDNA or gDNA derived from T cells, B-cell-depleted T cells, or PBMCs. Deeply sampled blood TCRbeta repertoires from subjects exposed to, actively infected with, or recovered from COVID-19 were included in the dataset. A freely available public database, intended as a resource for researchers studying the immune response to SARS-CoV-2, is where the repertoires were released. The samples were drawn from two sources: the first 160 participants of the ongoing ImmuneRACE study, and 1,000 to 1,500 subjects contributed by 6 global collaborators. Sample metadata almost always included a de-identified subject ID, COVID-19 status, age in years and sex. Where HLA class I and class II types were available, the types were taken from metadata supplied by the sample provider, not from assay-based typing. Findings and caveats that apply to the study as a whole: The amount of clinical and demographic metadata varied by source and participant and was provided uncurated.

TCRbeta CDR3 regions were amplified from genomic DNA using the immunoSEQ Assay, a bias-controlled multiplex PCR. From the authors' description of their analysis: Within the assay, amplification of reference gene primers was used to estimate how many nucleated cells each sample contained. To quantify the absolute abundance of each unique TCRbeta CDR3 rearrangement, sequence reads were collapsed and filtered. For each sample, productive Simpson clonality was calculated as the square root of Simpson's diversity index across productive rearrangements. TCRdb stores this immuneACCESS table with in-frame sequences only. Part of the clones is absent; in the studies checked, under half of the shortfall reflects unresolved V genes, and no reason is known for the rest. The D gene and trimming were derived from the DNA, and the V and J assignments and clone size from that table. In all, the sample holds about 380,000 clones, and 70% to 90% of those were seen once. The ten largest clonotypes hold 1.3% of the sample.

From the cysteine up to the phenylalanine, the CDR3 has a length of 14 residues. Left in the record is the CDR3 DNA by itself, 42 bases read in frame from the first base. As encoded in the germline V gene (reference sequence), CDR1 is MNHEY while CDR2 is SMNVEV. Participants in the prospective study were enrolled through a virtual design, were aged roughly 18 to 100 years, and lived in 24 United States geographic areas. Cohort assignment in the prospective study relied on participant-reported clinical history from a screening survey and a study questionnaire. For ImmuneRACE Cohort 3, a participant was defined as recovered based on two consecutive negative NP/OP PCR tests, clearance by a healthcare professional, or resolution of symptoms. In the prospective study, whole blood, serum and a nasopharyngeal or oropharyngeal swab were collected from each participant by mobile phlebotomists. Additional blood draws and questionnaires over an approximately 2-month period could optionally be provided by prospective study participants. Before DNA extraction, blood samples from the prospective study were shipped at room temperature or frozen.

Concerning this clone itself: It has no known antigen specificity. One junction end does not reproduce the germline sequence, and a read error may be involved.

The rearranged chain carries TRBV27 and TRBJ1-5; a confident D gene designation cannot be given. This TCR came from a man younger than 40 who had recovered from COVID-19. Sequencing input: PBMCs or T cells enriched from blood (not recorded which). This receptor has the CDR3 CATSRGFSNQPQHF. The DNA reads TGTGCCACCAGTCGCGGGTTTAGCAATCAGCCCCAGCATTTT.